The clone carrying this T cell receptor beta chain came up a few times. This sample is part of a study of response to subunit inactivated influenza vaccine. V lost 6 bases, J lost 7 bases, and 10 bases lay in between. The CDR3 loop spans 12 amino acids. Germline V CDR1 and CDR2: SNHLY, FYNNEI. TCRdb used MiXCR to reprocess the RT-PCR reads, holding one entry per CDR3 protein. The sample holds some 500,000 distinct CDR3 sequences, 15% to 20% seen once. The sequence was collected from a man between 45 and 75 years old who received an inactivated influenza vaccine. V usage is TRBV2 and J usage is TRBJ2-1, with D hard to call. The sample in question was CD4+ T cells sorted from PBMCs, obtained around 25 months after vaccination. CDR3 DNA sequence: TGTGCCAGCAGGGGAATTGTGAATGAGCAGTTCTTC. This gives the protein CASRGIVNEQFF.